The 28 T cell receptor beta chains presented below share a single source sample, sequenced in a study of blood T cell repertoires in COVID-19. Here immunoSEQ multiplex PCR was the method, and the copy in TCRdb shows in-frame clones only, minus some. This table holds some 160,000 clones, more than 85% found once. Sequenced material: peripheral blood. The origin of the receptors is a woman aged 80 or older with COVID-19, enrolled during active disease.

The chain uses TRBV7-9 and TRBJ1-4; no clear D. V shed 4 bases and J shed 5 bases, with 11 bases lying between them. The CDR3 loop spans 14 amino acids. CDR1 SEHNR and CDR2 FQNEAQ come from the germline V gene (reference sequence). The CDR3 bases are TGTGCCAGCAGCTCCCACACATCAAATGAAAAACTGTTTTTT. Amino acids: CASSSHTSNEKLFF.

The chain joins TRBV6-5 to TRBJ2-2; 7 bases line up with TRBD2. The CDR3 runs to 16 residues. J was trimmed by 1 base and V by 0 bases; bases with no gene match: 2. CDR1 MNHEY and CDR2 SVGAGI come from the germline V gene. The DNA for the CDR3 is TGTGCCAGCAGTTACTCGCCTAGCGGGAACACCGGGGAGCTGTTTTTT. It codes for CASSYSPSGNTGELFF.

The chain carries TRBV7-3 and TRBJ2-5; unclear D gene. The CDR3 is 14 amino acids. In germline, CDR1 is SGHTA, CDR2 FQGTGA. V was pared by 1 base and J by 2 bases, with 8 bases between. As DNA, the CDR3 is TGTGCCAGCAGCTTAAACGGAGTTCAAGAGACCCAGTACTTC. This encodes CASSLNGVQETQYF.

CDR3 in amino acids: CASSLYGLSGNTIYF. CDR3 coding DNA: TGTGCCAGCAGCTTGTATGGCCTCTCTGGAAACACCATATATTTT. The chain recombines TRBV5-4 with TRBJ1-3; D remains ambiguous. Trimming pared 1 base from V and 0 bases from J, leaving 8 bases between. Per germline, CDR1 SGHNT and CDR2 YYREEE (reference sequence). This CDR3 contains 15 residues.

The chain couples TRBV10-3 to TRBJ2-6; possibly TRBD1 for D (6 bases). The CDR3 extends over 14 amino acids. CDR1 and CDR2 (germline): ENHRY, SYGVKD. The V end lost 6 bases, the J end lost 3 bases, and 9 bases lay between the germline ends. The CDR3 protein is CAIRKGDGANVLTF. CDR3 DNA sequence: TGTGCCATCAGGAAGGGGGATGGGGCCAACGTCCTGACTTTC.

In regard to this clone: This sample also contains other DNA sequences that code for the same CDR3. The rearrangement uses TRBV6-1 and TRBJ1-1; tentatively, D is TRBD1 (5 bases). CDR1 and CDR2 from the germline V gene are MNHNS and SASEGT. CDR3 length equals 13 residues. V was cut by 2 bases and J by 4 bases, with 8 bases left in between. The CDR3 DNA reads as TGTGCCAGCAGTGAATCGGGGGTCACTGAAGCTTTCTTT. Its translation: CASSESGVTEAFF.

The chain has TRBV20-1 and TRBJ2-5; 9 nucleotides align to TRBD2. The CDR3 is made up of 15 amino acids. V lost 3 bases and J lost 5; bases outside the gene matches: 10. The germline V gene has CDR1 DFQATT and CDR2 SNEGSKA (reference sequence). CDR3: CSASGVAGVVETQYF. Here the CDR3 DNA reads TGCAGTGCTAGTGGGGTAGCGGGAGTTGTGGAGACCCAGTACTTC.

V is TRBV6-6 and J is TRBJ2-5; possible D gene TRBD2, 5 bases. Germline lookup yields CDR1 MNHNY and CDR2 SVGAGI (reference sequence). This CDR3 is 12 amino acids long. Trimming took off 9 bases at V and 2 bases at J, with 10 bases between the two ends. The CDR3 reads CASGLGQETQYF. As DNA, the CDR3 is TGTGCCAGTGGACTTGGTCAAGAGACCCAGTACTTC.

The V call is TRBV24-1, the J call TRBJ2-3; 9 nucleotides agree with TRBD1. This CDR3 is 14 amino acids long. Germline loops: CDR1 KGHDR, CDR2 SFDVKD. The ends lost 6 bases at V and 9 bases at J; junction bases unmatched: 9. CDR3 amino acids: CATSSTGGVGTQYF. The CDR3 bases are TGTGCCACCAGTTCGACAGGGGGTGTAGGCACGCAGTATTTT.

This sequence joins TRBV19 and TRBJ1-5; D is perhaps TRBD1 (5 bases). CDR1 is LNHDA, CDR2 SQIVND, per germline (reference sequence). V gave up 3 bases and J gave up 4 bases, with 13 bases separating them. CDR3 length equals 15 residues. CDR3 in amino acids: CASSMRDSRNQPQHF. In nucleotides, the CDR3 is TGTGCCAGTAGTATGAGGGACTCTAGGAATCAGCCCCAGCATTTT.

In nucleotides, the CDR3 is TGTGCCACCAGCAAATCCCAGGTCGACAGGGGGGAAAACACTGAAGCTTTCTTT. It translates to CATSKSQVDRGENTEAFF. V gene TRBV15 combines with J gene TRBJ1-1; 9 bases agree with TRBD1. This CDR3 contains 18 residues. V gave up 4 bases and J gave up 2 bases; unmatched junction bases: 14. Germline-derived CDR1 and CDR2 are LNHNV and YYDKDF (reference sequence). Full variable domain (missing parts from reference TRBV15 and TRBJ1-1): DAMVIQNPRYQVTQFGKPVTLSCSQTLNHNVMYWYQQKSSQAPKLLFHYYDKDFNNEADTPDNFQSRRPNTSFCFLDIRSPGLGDTAMYLCATSKSQVDRGENTEAFFGQGTRLTVV.

The rearrangement links TRBV4-1 to TRBJ1-2; TRBD1 aligns across 8 bases. V lost 3 bases and J lost 4; bases outside the gene matches: 10. This CDR3 has 16 amino acids. CDR1 is MGHRA and CDR2 is YSYEKL in the germline V gene. CDR3 bases: TGCGCCAGCAGCCAGGGTGGACAGGGCGACATCTATGGCTACACCTTC. Its protein is CASSQGGQGDIYGYTF.

The chain uses TRBV5-1 and TRBJ2-5; maybe TRBD1 (6 bases). V was shortened by 4 bases and J by 5 bases, with 15 bases between the two germline ends. Germline assignment: CDR1 SGHRS and CDR2 YFSETQ. CDR3 length: 14 amino acids. The CDR3 coding sequence is TGCGCCAGCAGCCTCACAGGGATAGTGGAGACCCAGTACTTC. This sequence encodes CASSLTGIVETQYF.

This rearrangement joins TRBV19 to TRBJ2-4; 10 nucleotides line up with TRBD1. Trimming at V came to 6 bases and at J to 6 bases, leaving 8 bases not matched to a gene. The CDR3 sequence is 15 residues long. The germline gives CDR1 LNHDA, CDR2 SQIVND (reference sequence). CDR3 DNA: TGTGCCAGTAGAAGGGGGGGACAGGGGTCAAACATTCAGTACTTC. This translates into CASRRGGQGSNIQYF.

The chain combines TRBV19 with TRBJ1-2; 11 bases fit TRBD1. The V gene's germline CDR1 is LNHDA and CDR2 SQIVND (reference sequence). J was trimmed by 3 bases and V by 7 bases; bases with no gene match: 13. The CDR3 length is 17 residues. The CDR3 here is CASTIRQGQGADYGYTF. In nucleotides, the CDR3 is TGTGCCAGTACGATCCGGCAAGGACAGGGGGCAGACTATGGCTACACCTTC.

The V gene is TRBV9, the J gene TRBJ1-6; tentative D call: TRBD1 (6 bases). The germline gives CDR1 SGDLS, CDR2 YYNGEE. The CDR3 is made up of 16 amino acids. V was trimmed by 3 bases and J by 7 bases, leaving 17 bases between them. The CDR3 DNA sequence: TGTGCCAGCAGCGCCTCAGCCGGGACACCGAATTCACCCCTCCACTTT. Encoded protein: CASSASAGTPNSPLHF.

The chain has TRBV7-2 and TRBJ1-2; TRBD1 matches at 9 bases. The trim removed 4 bases at V and 5 bases at J, leaving 5 bases unmatched. Germline V gene data show CDR1 as SGHTA and CDR2 as FQGNSA. The CDR3 has 14 amino acids. CDR3 in amino acids: CASSSTGGEYGYTF. The CDR3 region has the DNA TGTGCCAGCAGCTCGACAGGGGGAGAGTATGGCTACACCTTC. Full variable domain (missing parts from reference TRBV7-2 and TRBJ1-2): GAGVSQSPSNKVTEKGKDVELRCDPISGHTALYWYRQSLGQGLEFLIYFQGNSAPDKSGLPSDRFSAERTGGSVSTLTIQRTQQEDSAVYLCASSSTGGEYGYTFGSGTRLTVV.

The chain links TRBV9 to TRBJ2-3, with D perhaps matching TRBD2 (6 bases). Germline V gene sequence: CDR1 SGDLS, CDR2 YYNGEE. Trimming cost V 4 bases and J 1 base, with 13 bases left between them. The CDR3 runs to 15 residues. The CDR3: CASSLTSAGTDTQYF. CDR3 nucleotides: TGTGCCAGCAGCCTGACTAGTGCTGGCACAGATACGCAGTATTTT.

This rearrangement joins TRBV5-4 to TRBJ1-1; D is unclear. Germline V gene lookup returns CDR1 SGHNT and CDR2 YYREEE (reference sequence). The CDR3 has 13 amino acids. Trimming stripped 4 bases from V and 1 base from J, with 8 bases between. The CDR3 bases are TGTGCCAGCAGCCGGGTGGAGAACACTGAAGCTTTCTTT. Its translation: CASSRVENTEAFF.

The rearrangement links TRBV2 to TRBJ2-2; 7 bases fit TRBD2. The germline V gene has CDR1 SNHLY and CDR2 FYNNEI. The CDR3 is 16 residues long. The trim removed 1 base at V and 4 bases at J, leaving 6 bases unmatched. CDR3 coding DNA: TGTGCCAGCAGTGAAGAAGGTAGCGGGCTCACCGGGGAGCTGTTTTTT. Its protein is CASSEEGSGLTGELFF.

V usage is TRBV7-2 and J usage is TRBJ2-3; TRBD2 is a possible D gene (6 bases). The CDR3 is 14 amino acids. Trimming pared 5 bases from V and 11 bases from J, leaving 20 bases between. The V gene's germline CDR1 is SGHTA and CDR2 FQGNSA. CDR3 bases: TGTGCCAGCAGCGGGAGGCAACCTTTAGGTGGGCAGTATTTT. Protein sequence: CASSGRQPLGGQYF.

The chain couples TRBV28 to TRBJ2-7, with 10 bases lining up with TRBD1. Germline trimming cut 6 bases from V and 2 bases from J; bases unmatched to any gene: 10. Germline values: CDR1 MDHEN, CDR2 SYDVKM. This CDR3 contains 16 residues. The CDR3 sequence: CASSILPGTGAYEQYF. In DNA form, the CDR3 reads TGTGCCAGCAGCATCTTACCCGGGACAGGGGCCTACGAGCAGTACTTC.

The sample holds one count of this clone. The chain links TRBV5-4 to TRBJ2-7; D gene unclear. The CDR3 spans 12 residues. Trimming pared 4 bases from V and 4 bases from J, leaving 9 bases between. CDR1 is SGHNT and CDR2 is YYREEE in the germline V gene (reference sequence). This CDR3 is CASSKDRYEQYF. The CDR3, as DNA: TGTGCCAGCAGCAAAGATAGATACGAGCAGTACTTC.

The chain links TRBV7-2 to TRBJ1-2; D gene ambiguous. Deletions cut 1 base from V and 6 bases from J, with 9 bases between. This CDR3 spans 13 amino acids. Germline V gives CDR1 SGHTA, CDR2 FQGNSA. CDR3 coding DNA: TGTGCCAGCAGCTTAGACGGGGTTCATGGCTACACCTTC. Residues: CASSLDGVHGYTF.

The V and J genes are TRBV7-2 and TRBJ2-5; 9 bases align to TRBD1. CDR1 and CDR2 (germline): SGHTA, FQGNSA. The CDR3 is 17 residues long. Trimming at V came to 0 bases and at J to 4 bases, leaving 9 bases not matched to a gene. In DNA, the CDR3 is TGTGCCAGCAGCTTAGCAGGCGCCGGGACAGGGTTAGAGACCCAGTACTTC. Its translation: CASSLAGAGTGLETQYF.

The chain joins TRBV6-5 to TRBJ1-6; D remains ambiguous. V dropped 2 bases and J dropped 9 bases, with 8 bases sitting between them. The V gene's germline CDR1 is MNHEY and CDR2 SVGAGI. The CDR3 has 13 residues. The CDR3 sequence is CASSYLRSSPLHF. CDR3 in DNA: TGTGCCAGCAGTTACCTCCGGAGTTCACCCCTCCACTTT.

The chain has TRBV7-2 and TRBJ1-6; 12 nucleotides line up with TRBD1. Per germline, CDR1 SGHTA and CDR2 FQGNSA. This CDR3 is 17 amino acids long. V lost 5 bases, J lost 7 bases, and 9 bases stayed unmatched. CDR3 in DNA: TGTGCCAGCAGCCTTACGGGACAGGGGGCCAGAAATTCACCCCTCCACTTT. Translated: CASSLTGQGARNSPLHF.

The chain links TRBV4-3 to TRBJ2-3, with D possibly being TRBD2 (6 bases). V was pared by 5 bases and J by 6 bases, with 18 bases between. CDR1 and CDR2 from the germline V gene are LGHNA and YSLEER. The CDR3 extends over 15 amino acids. CDR3 coding DNA: TGCGCCAGCAGCTCCCAGCGGACTAAAGGGGATACGCAGTATTTT. It translates to CASSSQRTKGDTQYF.